This TCR beta chain is drawn from a study of CD8 T cells in Susac syndrome. The authors reverse transcribed 0.5 to 1 ug RNA with random hexamers. TCRdb reprocessed the immunoSEQ multiplex PCR reads via MiXCR and lists one record per CDR3 protein. The table lists 250,000 to 300,000 distinct CDR3 sequences, around 84% of them singletons. The CDR3 has 14 amino acids. Germline V lookup: CDR1 MNHEY, CDR2 SMNVEV (reference sequence). Trimming cost V 5 bases and J 0 bases, with 10 bases left between them. Sequencing targeted TCR beta in blood CD8+ and CD4+ T cells. Included as multiple sclerosis controls were treatment-naive patients who had stable or active relapsing-remitting disease. Both CD4+ and CD8+ T cells were negatively isolated, and TEMRA cells underwent FACS enrichment.

The TCR sequence derives from a human donor with multiple sclerosis. The chain is built from TRBV27 and TRBJ1-2; D unresolved. Sequenced sample: CD8+ T cells from PBMCs. CDR3 protein: CASSPAPPNYGYTF. CDR3 nucleotide sequence: TGTGCCAGCAGTCCAGCTCCTCCTAACTATGGCTACACCTTC.